A selection of T cell receptor beta chains follows, all from one sample in a study of blood T cell repertoires in COVID-19. Method: immunoSEQ multiplex PCR; TCRdb's copy keeps in-frame clones and lacks some. The sample includes under 250,000 clones, under 90% of them seen just once. The sequenced material came from peripheral blood. The receptor source for this set is a man between 50 and 59 years old with COVID-19, enrolled during active disease. The conserved cysteine and the conserved F or W are not part of the CDR3 here. Not every row has a clone size; where given, it reads once, few, many or a size class.

v_gene	j_gene	abundance	CDR3aa
TRBV27	TRBJ2-7	-	ASSLNGLRLYEQY
TRBV30	TRBJ1-2	-	AWSVLNGVSFGYT
TRBV5-4	TRBJ1-1	-	ASSLAFLDTEAF
TRBV19	TRBJ1-1	-	ATLDLGRSEAF
TRBV7-8	TRBJ1-1	-	ASSLLAIHPGNTEAF
TRBV7-3	TRBJ2-2	-	ASSFLSGSGATGELF
TRBV7-2	TRBJ2-2	-	ASSLTGRNTGELF
TRBV30	TRBJ2-3	-	AWARGGSTDTQY
TRBV2	TRBJ2-5	-	ASSETRGETQY
TRBV5-4	TRBJ1-1	-	ASKPKTGANTEAF
TRBV5-5	TRBJ2-1	-	ASSPQAGAFGDEQF
TRBV19	TRBJ1-5	-	ASTPPGGNQPQH
TRBV3-1/TRBV3-2	TRBJ1-1	-	ASSQQRDYTEAF
TRBV5-1	TRBJ1-2	-	ASSSPGGENGYT
TRBV19	TRBJ2-7	-	ASRAVSGSGEQY
TRBV19	TRBJ2-1	-	ASSTDPSPYNEQF
TRBV7-7	TRBJ1-2	once	ASSLLLGFAPNYGYT